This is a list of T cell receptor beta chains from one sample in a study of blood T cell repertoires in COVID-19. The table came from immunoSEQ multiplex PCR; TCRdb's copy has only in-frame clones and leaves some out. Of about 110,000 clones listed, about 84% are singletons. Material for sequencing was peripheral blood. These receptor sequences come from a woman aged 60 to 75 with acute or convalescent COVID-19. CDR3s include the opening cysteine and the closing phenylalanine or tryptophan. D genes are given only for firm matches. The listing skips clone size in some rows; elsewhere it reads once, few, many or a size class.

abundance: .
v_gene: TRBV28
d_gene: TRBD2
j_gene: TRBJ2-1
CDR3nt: TGTGCCAGCAGAATAGCGGGTACCTACAATGAGCAGTTCTTC
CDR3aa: CASRIAGTYNEQFF

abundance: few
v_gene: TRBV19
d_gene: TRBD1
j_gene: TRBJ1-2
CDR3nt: TGTGCCAGTAGTATTCTCCCCGGACAGGGTTGGTATGGCTACACCTTC
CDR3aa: CASSILPGQGWYGYTF

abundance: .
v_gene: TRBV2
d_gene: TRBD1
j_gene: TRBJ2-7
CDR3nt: TGTGCCAGCAGCGGCAGGGGGTCCTACGAGCAGTACTTC
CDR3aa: CASSGRGSYEQYF

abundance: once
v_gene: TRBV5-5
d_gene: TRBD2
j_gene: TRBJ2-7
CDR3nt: TGTGCCAGCAGCTTGTGGGCGGGAGATCTAAACTACGAGCAGTACTTC
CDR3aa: CASSLWAGDLNYEQYF

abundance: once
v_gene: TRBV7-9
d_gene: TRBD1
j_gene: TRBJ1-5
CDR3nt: TGTGCCAGCAGCCCTGGGACAGGAGGCCTCTCATATAGCAATCAGCCCCAGCATTTT
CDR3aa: CASSPGTGGLSYSNQPQHF

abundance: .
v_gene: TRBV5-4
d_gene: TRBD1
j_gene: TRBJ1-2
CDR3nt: TGTGCCAGCAGCTTGACAGGGGGTTATAACTATGGCTACACCTTC
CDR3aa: CASSLTGGYNYGYTF

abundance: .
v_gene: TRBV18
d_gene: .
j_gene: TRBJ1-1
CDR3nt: TGTGCCAGCTCACCGGGGCAGGGGACCTTGAACACTGAAGCTTTCTTT
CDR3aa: CASSPGQGTLNTEAFF

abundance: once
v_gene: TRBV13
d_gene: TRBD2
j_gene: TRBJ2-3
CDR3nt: TGTGCCAGCAGCAAGGGACTAGCGGGGCCTAGCACAGATACGCAGTATTTT
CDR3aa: CASSKGLAGPSTDTQYF

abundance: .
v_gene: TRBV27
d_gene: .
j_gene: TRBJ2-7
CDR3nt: TGTGCCAGCAGTTTACCGGGGTACGAGCAGTACTTC
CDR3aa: CASSLPGYEQYF

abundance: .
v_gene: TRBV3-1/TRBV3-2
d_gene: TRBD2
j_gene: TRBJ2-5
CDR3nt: TGTGCCAGCAGCCAAGGGAGCGGGAACAACCAAGAGACCCAGTACTTC
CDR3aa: CASSQGSGNNQETQYF

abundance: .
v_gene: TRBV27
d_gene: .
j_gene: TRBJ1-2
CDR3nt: TGTGCCAGCAGTTATAACAGCTTCTATGGCTACACCTTC
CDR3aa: CASSYNSFYGYTF

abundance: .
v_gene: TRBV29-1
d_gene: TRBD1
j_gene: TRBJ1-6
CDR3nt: TGCAGCGAAGAAAACCCCGGACGGGACAGTCAAACAAGCTCCTATAATTCACCCCTCCACTTT
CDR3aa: CSEENPGRDSQTSSYNSPLHF

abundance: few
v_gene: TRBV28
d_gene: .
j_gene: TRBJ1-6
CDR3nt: TGTGCCACCCAAATGGTTCGGGAGGGGTATAATTCACCCCTCCACTTT
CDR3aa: CATQMVREGYNSPLHF

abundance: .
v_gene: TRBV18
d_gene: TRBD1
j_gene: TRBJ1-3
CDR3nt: TGTGCCAGCTCACCTCAAGGGACAGGTCAAAACACCATATATTTT
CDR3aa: CASSPQGTGQNTIYF

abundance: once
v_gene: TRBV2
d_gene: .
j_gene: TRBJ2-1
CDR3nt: TGTGCCAGCTCGAGGTATGCTGAGCAGTTCTTC
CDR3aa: CASSRYAEQFF

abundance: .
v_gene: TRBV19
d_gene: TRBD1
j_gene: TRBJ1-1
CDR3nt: TGTGCCAGTAGCGACAGGGGGAACACTGAAGCTTTCTTT
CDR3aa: CASSDRGNTEAFF

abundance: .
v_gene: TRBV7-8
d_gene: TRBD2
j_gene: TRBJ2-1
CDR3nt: TGTGCCAGCAGCTTAGGAGCGGGGGGGACGGGCAATGAGCAGTTCTTC
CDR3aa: CASSLGAGGTGNEQFF

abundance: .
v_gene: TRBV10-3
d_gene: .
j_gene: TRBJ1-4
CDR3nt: TGTGCCATAGGACAAGGTACTAATGAAAAACTGTTTTTT
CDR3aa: CAIGQGTNEKLFF

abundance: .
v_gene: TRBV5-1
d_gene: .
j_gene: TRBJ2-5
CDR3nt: TGCGCCAGCAGCGGAACAGGGACAGAGACCCAGTACTTC
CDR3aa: CASSGTGTETQYF

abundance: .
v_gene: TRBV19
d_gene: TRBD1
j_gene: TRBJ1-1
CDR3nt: TGTGCCAGTAGTAAGTGGACAGGGGGCGTTTTCACTGAAGCTTTCTTT
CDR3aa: CASSKWTGGVFTEAFF

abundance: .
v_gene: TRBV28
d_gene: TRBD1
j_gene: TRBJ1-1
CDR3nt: TGTGCCAGCAGTTTACCGGGACAGGGGCGGAACACTGAAGCTTTCTTT
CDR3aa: CASSLPGQGRNTEAFF

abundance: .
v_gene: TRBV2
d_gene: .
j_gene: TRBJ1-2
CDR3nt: TGTGCCAGCACGGGAACTGCTAACTATGGCTACACCTTC
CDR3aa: CASTGTANYGYTF

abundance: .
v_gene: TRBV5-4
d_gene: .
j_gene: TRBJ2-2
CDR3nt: TGTGCCAGCAGACCACTCTCTAACACCGGGGAGCTGTTTTTT
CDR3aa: CASRPLSNTGELFF

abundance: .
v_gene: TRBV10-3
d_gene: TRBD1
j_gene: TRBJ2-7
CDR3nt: TGTGCCACGGGACAGGCGTACTCCTACGAGCAGTACTTC
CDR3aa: CATGQAYSYEQYF

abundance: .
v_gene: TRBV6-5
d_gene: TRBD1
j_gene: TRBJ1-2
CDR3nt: TGTGCCAGCAGTTACGAACAGGGGGCCTCCTATGGCTACACCTTC
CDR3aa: CASSYEQGASYGYTF

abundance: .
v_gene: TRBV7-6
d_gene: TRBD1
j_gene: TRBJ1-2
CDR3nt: TGTGCCAGCAGCTTAGTAGGGGGCGTTCACTATGGCTACACCTTC
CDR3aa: CASSLVGGVHYGYTF

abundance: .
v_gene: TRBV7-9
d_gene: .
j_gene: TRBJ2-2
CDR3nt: TGTGCCAGCAGCTTATCCGGAGTCGACACCGGGGAGCTGTTTTTT
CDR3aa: CASSLSGVDTGELFF

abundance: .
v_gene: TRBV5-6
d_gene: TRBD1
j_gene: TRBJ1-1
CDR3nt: TGTGCCAGCAGCTTTACCGGGACAGCGAACACTGAAGCTTTCTTT
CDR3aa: CASSFTGTANTEAFF